Below, 7 T cell receptor beta chains from the same sample are listed, as sequenced in a study of blood T cell repertoires in COVID-19. The protocol was immunoSEQ multiplex PCR, while the TCRdb copy is restricted to in-frame clones and leaves out a portion. The sample shows 310,000 or so clones, roughly 90% of them seen only once. Sequenced material: peripheral blood. These TCRs come from a woman aged 30 to 39 with COVID-19, enrolled during active disease.

About this clone itself: Mismatch with germline at one junction end may stem from a read error. The chain employs TRBV18 and TRBJ2-3; D remains ambiguous. The CDR3 has 14 amino acids. CDR1 KGHSH and CDR2 LQKENI come from the germline V gene. The CDR3 here is CASSPSGATHTQYF. The CDR3 nucleotides are TGTGCCAGCTCACCGAGTGGAGCCACACATACGCAGTATTTT.

This clone was observed a handful of times. This sequence joins TRBV2 and TRBJ2-2; D is undetermined. The CDR3 is 14 amino acids. Germline-derived CDR1 and CDR2 are SNHLY and FYNNEI. Trimming shortened V by 2 bases and J by 7 bases, and 11 bases separated the two germline ends. The CDR3 spells CASSESFRGGELFF. CDR3 nucleotide sequence: TGTGCCAGCAGTGAAAGCTTCAGAGGCGGGGAGCTGTTTTTT. Using reference TRBV2 and TRBJ2-2 for the parts outside the CDR3, the full variable domain is EPEVTQTPSHQVTQMGQEVILRCVPISNHLYFYWYRQILGQKVEFLVSFYNNEISEKSEIFDDQFSVERPDGSNFTLKIRSTKLEDSAMYFCASSESFRGGELFFGEGSRLTVL.

Only a few counts were recorded for this clone. As DNA, the CDR3 is TGTGCCAGCAGCTTATACACAGGGGACTACGAGCAGTACTTC. Translating it yields CASSLYTGDYEQYF. The chain combines TRBV7-2 with TRBJ2-7, with TRBD1 identical over 7 bases. V lost 2 bases and J lost 3; bases outside the gene matches: 4. The germline gives CDR1 SGHTA, CDR2 FQGNSA. The CDR3 consists of 14 residues.

The V call is TRBV3-1 (or the pseudogene TRBV3-2), the J call TRBJ2-3; 12 bases are a match to TRBD1. V lost 3 bases to trimming and J lost 3 bases; unmatched junction nucleotides: 4. This CDR3 is built from 16 residues. Germline CDR1 and CDR2: LGHDT and YNNKEL (reference sequence). The CDR3 loop reads CASSHWDRGPTDTQYF. CDR3 nucleotide sequence: TGTGCCAGCAGCCATTGGGACAGGGGGCCGACAGATACGCAGTATTTT.

The rearrangement links TRBV28 to TRBJ2-7; D is ambiguous. V was pared by 8 bases and J by 7 bases, with 33 bases between. The CDR3 sequence is 18 residues long. CDR1 and CDR2 (germline): MDHEN, SYDVKM. The CDR3 region is CASRPSPKLVVVRVEQYF. The CDR3 bases are TGTGCCAGCCGCCCCTCCCCCAAGTTAGTAGTAGTACGTGTGGAGCAGTACTTC.

V usage is TRBV9 and J usage is TRBJ2-7, with 7 positions matching TRBD2. There are 14 residues in the CDR3. The V and J ends lost 4 bases and 2 bases, in that order; junction bases with no gene match: 6. Germline V gene sequence: CDR1 SGDLS, CDR2 YYNGEE. The CDR3 spells CASSYRLAAYEQYF. The CDR3 coding sequence is TGTGCCAGCAGCTACCGACTAGCAGCCTACGAGCAGTACTTC. Supplemented by reference TRBV9 and TRBJ2-7, the full variable domain reads DSGVTQTPKHLITATGQRVTLRCSPRSGDLSVYWYQQSLDQGLQFLIQYYNGEERAKGNILERFSAQQFPDLHSELNLSSLELGDSALYFCASSYRLAAYEQYFGPGTRLTVT.

The chain recombines TRBV5-4 with TRBJ2-2, with TRBD1 identical over 9 bases. Per germline, CDR1 SGHNT and CDR2 YYREEE (reference sequence). The CDR3 covers 16 residues. With 4 bases clipped from V and 4 bases from J, the junction kept 8 bases outside the gene matches. CDR3 sequence reads: CASSKPQGAGTGELFF. For the CDR3, the DNA is TGTGCCAGCAGCAAACCACAGGGGGCGGGCACCGGGGAGCTGTTTTTT.